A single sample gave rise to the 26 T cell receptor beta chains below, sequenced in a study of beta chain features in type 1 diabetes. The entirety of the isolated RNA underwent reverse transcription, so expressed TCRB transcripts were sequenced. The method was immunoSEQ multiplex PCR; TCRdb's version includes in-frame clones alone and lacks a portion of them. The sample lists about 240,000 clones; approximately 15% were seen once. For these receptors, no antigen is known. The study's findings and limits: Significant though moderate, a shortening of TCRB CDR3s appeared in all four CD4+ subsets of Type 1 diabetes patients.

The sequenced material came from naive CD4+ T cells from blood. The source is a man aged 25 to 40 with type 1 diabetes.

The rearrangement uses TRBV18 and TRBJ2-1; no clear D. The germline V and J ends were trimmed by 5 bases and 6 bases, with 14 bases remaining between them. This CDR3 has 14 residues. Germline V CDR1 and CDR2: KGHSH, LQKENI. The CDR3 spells CASSGPLASNEQFF. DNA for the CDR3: TGTGCCAGCTCAGGCCCCCTTGCTAGCAATGAGCAGTTCTTC.

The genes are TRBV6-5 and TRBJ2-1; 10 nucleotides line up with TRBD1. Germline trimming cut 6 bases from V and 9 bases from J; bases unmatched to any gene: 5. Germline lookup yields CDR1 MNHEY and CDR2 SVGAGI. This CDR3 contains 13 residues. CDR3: CASRRDRGSEQFF. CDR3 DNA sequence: TGTGCCAGCAGAAGGGACAGGGGAAGTGAGCAGTTCTTC.

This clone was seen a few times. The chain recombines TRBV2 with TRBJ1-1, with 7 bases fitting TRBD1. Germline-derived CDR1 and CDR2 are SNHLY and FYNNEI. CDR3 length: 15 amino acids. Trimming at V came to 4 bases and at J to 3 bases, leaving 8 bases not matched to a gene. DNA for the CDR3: TGTGCCAGCAGTGGATACAGGGGAGCCTACACTGAAGCTTTCTTT. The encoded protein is CASSGYRGAYTEAFF.

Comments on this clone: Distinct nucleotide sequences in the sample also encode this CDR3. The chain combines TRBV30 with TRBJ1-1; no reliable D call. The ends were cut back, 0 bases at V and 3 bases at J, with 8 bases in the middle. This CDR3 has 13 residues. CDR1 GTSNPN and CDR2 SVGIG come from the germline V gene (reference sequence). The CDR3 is CAWSVLRDTEAFF. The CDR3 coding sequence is TGTGCCTGGAGTGTACTCCGTGACACTGAAGCTTTCTTT.

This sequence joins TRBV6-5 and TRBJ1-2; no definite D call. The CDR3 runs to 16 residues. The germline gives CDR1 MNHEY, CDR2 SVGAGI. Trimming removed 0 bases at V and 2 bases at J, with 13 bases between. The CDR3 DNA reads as TGTGCCAGCAGTTACTCGATCTGGGCCCAGAACTATGGCTACACCTTC. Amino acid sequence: CASSYSIWAQNYGYTF.

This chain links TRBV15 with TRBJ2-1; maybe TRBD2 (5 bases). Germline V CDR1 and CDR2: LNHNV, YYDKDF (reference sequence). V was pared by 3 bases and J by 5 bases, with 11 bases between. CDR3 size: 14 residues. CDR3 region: CATSRVDGDNEQFF. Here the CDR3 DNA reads TGTGCCACCAGCAGGGTTGACGGGGACAATGAGCAGTTCTTC.

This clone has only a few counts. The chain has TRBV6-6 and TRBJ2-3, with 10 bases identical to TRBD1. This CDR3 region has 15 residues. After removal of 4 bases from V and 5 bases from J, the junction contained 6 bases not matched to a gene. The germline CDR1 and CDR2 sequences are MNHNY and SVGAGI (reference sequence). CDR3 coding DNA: TGTGCCAGCAGTTCCATCGGACAGGGGGGAGATACGCAGTATTTT. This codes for CASSSIGQGGDTQYF.

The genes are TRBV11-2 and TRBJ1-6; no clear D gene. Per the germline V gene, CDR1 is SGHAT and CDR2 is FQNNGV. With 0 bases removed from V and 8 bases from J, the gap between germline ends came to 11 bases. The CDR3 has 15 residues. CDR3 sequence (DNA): TGTGCCAGCAGCTTAGATCCCGTGCCGGATTCACCCCTCCACTTT. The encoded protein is CASSLDPVPDSPLHF.

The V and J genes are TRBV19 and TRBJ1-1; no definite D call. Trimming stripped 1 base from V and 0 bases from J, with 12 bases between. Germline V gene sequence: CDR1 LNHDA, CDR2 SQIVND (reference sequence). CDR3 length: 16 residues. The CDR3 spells CASSIALADMNTEAFF. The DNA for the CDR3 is TGTGCCAGTAGTATAGCACTGGCAGACATGAACACTGAAGCTTTCTTT. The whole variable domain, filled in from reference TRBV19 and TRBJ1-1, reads DGGITQSPKYLFRKEGQNVTLSCEQNLNHDAMYWYRQDPGQGLRLIYYSQIVNDFQKGDIAEGYSVSREKKESFPLTVTSAQKNPTAFYLCASSIALADMNTEAFFGQGTRLTVV.

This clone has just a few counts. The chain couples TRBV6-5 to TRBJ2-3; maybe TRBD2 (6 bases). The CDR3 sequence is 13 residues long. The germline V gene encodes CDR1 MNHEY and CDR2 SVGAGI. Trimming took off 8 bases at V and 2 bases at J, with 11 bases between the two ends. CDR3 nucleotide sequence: TGTGCCAGCGGCGGACTACACACAGATACGCAGTATTTT. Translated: CASGGLHTDTQYF.

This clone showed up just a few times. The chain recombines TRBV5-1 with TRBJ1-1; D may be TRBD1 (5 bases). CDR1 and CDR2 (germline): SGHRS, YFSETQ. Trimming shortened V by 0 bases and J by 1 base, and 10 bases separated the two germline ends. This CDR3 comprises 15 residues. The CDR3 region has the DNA TGCGCCAGCAGCTTGGATCGGGGGGGGAACACTGAAGCTTTCTTT. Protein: CASSLDRGGNTEAFF.

In nucleotides, the CDR3 is TGCGCCAGCAGCTTGGCCTTGGCAGGTGAAGCTTTCTTT. Translation: CASSLALAGEAFF. The V gene is TRBV5-1, the J gene TRBJ1-1; D unclear. Germline CDR1 SGHRS, CDR2 YFSETQ. Trimming stripped 0 bases from V and 7 bases from J, with 10 bases between. The CDR3 covers 13 residues.

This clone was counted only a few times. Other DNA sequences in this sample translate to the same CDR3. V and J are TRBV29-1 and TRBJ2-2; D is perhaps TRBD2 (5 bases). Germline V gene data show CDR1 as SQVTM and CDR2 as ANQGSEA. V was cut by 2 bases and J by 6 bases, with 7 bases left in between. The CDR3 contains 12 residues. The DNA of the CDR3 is TGCAGCGTTGAACGGGGATCCGGGGAGCTGTTTTTT. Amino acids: CSVERGSGELFF.

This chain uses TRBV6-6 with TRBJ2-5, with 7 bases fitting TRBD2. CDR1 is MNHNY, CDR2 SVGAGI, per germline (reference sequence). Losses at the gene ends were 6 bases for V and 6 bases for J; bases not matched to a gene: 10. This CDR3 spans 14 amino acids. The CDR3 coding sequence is TGTGCCAGCAGACCTGAGCTAGCGGTGCAGACCCAGTACTTC. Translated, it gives CASRPELAVQTQYF.

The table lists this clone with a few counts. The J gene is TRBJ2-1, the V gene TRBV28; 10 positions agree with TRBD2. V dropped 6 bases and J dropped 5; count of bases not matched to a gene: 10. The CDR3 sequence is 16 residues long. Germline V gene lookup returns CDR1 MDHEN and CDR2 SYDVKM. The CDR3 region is CASRGGGLADNNEQFF. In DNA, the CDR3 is TGTGCCAGCAGGGGGGGAGGACTAGCGGACAACAATGAGCAGTTCTTC.

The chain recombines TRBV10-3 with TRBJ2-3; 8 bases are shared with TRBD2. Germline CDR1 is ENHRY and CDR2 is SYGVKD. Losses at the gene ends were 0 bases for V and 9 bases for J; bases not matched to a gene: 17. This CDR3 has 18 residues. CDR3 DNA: TGTGCCATCAGTGAGTCGAATGGCGGGGGGTCCCGTTCACAGACGCAGTATTTT. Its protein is CAISESNGGGSRSQTQYF.

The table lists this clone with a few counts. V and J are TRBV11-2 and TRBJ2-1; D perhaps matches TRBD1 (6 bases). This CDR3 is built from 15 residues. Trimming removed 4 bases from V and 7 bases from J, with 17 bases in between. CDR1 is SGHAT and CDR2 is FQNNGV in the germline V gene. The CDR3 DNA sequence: TGTGCCAGCAGCTCTCAGGTGGGGGCTGAGAATGAGCAGTTCTTC. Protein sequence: CASSSQVGAENEQFF.

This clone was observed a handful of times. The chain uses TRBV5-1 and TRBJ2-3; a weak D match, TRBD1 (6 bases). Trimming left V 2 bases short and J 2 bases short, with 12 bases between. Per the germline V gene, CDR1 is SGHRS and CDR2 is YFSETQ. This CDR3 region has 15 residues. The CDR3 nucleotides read TGCGCCAGCAGCTTAAGGGACACAAACACAGATACGCAGTATTTT. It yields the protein CASSLRDTNTDTQYF.

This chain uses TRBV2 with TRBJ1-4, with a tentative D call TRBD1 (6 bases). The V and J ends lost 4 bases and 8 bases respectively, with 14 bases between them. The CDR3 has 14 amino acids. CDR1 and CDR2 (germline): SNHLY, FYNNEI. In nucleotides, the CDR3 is TGTGCCAGCAGTGTGGAACAGGGCGGCGAAAAACTGTTTTTT. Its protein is CASSVEQGGEKLFF.

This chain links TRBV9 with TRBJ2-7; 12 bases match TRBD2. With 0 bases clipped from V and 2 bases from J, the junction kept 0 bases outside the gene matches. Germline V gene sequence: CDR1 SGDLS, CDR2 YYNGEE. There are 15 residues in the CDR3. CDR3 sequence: CASSVGTSGTYEQYF. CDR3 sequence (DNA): TGTGCCAGCAGCGTAGGGACTAGCGGGACCTACGAGCAGTACTTC.

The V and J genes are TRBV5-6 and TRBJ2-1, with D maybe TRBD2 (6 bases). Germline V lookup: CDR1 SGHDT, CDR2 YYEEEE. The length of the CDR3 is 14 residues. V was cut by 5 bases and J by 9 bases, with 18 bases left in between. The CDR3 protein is CASRFAGRFGEQFF. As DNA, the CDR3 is TGTGCCAGCAGGTTTGCGGGGAGGTTCGGTGAGCAGTTCTTC.

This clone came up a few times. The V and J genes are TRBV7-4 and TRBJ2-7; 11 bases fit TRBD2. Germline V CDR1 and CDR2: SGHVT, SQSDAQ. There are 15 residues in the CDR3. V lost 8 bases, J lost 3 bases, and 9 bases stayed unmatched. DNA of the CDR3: TGTGCCAGCGAACTAGCGGGAGTCAGGGTCTACGAGCAGTACTTC. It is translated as CASELAGVRVYEQYF.

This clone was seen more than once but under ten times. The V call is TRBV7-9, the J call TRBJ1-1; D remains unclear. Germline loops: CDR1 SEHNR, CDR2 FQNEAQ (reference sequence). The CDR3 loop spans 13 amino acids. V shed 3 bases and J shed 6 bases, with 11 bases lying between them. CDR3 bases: TGTGCCAGCAGCTTCCTCAATAGCGCTGAAGCTTTCTTT. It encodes CASSFLNSAEAFF.

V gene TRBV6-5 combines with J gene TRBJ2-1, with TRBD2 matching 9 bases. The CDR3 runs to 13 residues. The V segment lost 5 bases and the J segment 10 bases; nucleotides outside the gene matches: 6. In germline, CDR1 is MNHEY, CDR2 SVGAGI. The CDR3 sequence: CASSNRAGGEQFF. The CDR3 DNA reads TGTGCCAGCAGTAATCGTGCGGGAGGGGAGCAGTTCTTC.

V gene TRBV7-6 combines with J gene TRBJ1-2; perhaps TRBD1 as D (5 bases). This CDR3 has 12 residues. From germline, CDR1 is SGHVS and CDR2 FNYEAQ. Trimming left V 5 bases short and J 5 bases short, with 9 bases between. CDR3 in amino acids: CASSDREYGYTF. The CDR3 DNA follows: TGTGCCAGCAGCGACAGAGAATATGGCTACACCTTC.

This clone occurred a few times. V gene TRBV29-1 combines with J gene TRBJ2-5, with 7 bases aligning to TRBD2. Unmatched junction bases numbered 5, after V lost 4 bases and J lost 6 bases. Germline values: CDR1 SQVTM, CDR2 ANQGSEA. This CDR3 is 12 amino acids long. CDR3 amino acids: CSVGQGGQTQYF. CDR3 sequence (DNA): TGCAGCGTTGGGCAGGGAGGGCAGACCCAGTACTTC.